The next 16 T cell receptor beta chains were all read from a single sample in a study of CD8+CD57+ T cells in acquired aplastic anemia. Sequencing was done on patients that had shown CD8+CD57+ cell expansion by flow cytometry. TCR beta VDJ and CDR3 profiles were obtained from a genomic DNA template. TCRdb independently ran MiXCR on the reads; one entry per CDR3 protein. This sample has approximately 180,000 distinct CDR3 sequences, with over 40% found just once. The sample was sorted CD4+, CD8+, or CD8+CD57+ T cells (not recorded which) from PBMCs. The receptors were sampled from a human donor with aplastic anemia.

This clonotype was seen many times. The V call is TRBV6-4, the J call TRBJ2-1; 11 nucleotides line up with TRBD2. This CDR3 region has 17 residues. Germline lookup yields CDR1 MRHNA and CDR2 SNTAGT. V gave up 0 bases and J gave up 9 bases; unmatched junction bases: 10. CDR3 amino acids: CASSDSRLAGSLGEQFF. CDR3 nucleotide sequence: TGTGCCAGCAGTGACTCCCGACTAGCGGGGTCCTTGGGTGAGCAGTTCTTC.

In this sample, this clonotype turned up many times. The rearrangement joins TRBV6-5 to TRBJ2-7; TRBD2 agrees at 8 bases. Germline trimming cut 3 bases from V and 6 bases from J; bases unmatched to any gene: 7. Germline lookup yields CDR1 MNHEY and CDR2 SVGAGI. This CDR3 region has 14 residues. The CDR3, as DNA: TGTGCCAGCAGTTATACGGGAGGGGGGCTCGAGCAGTACTTC. This gives the protein CASSYTGGGLEQYF.

CDR3 coding DNA: TGTGCCAGCAGCAAGCAGGGGGCGAAGTACGAGCAGTACTTC. Its protein product is CASSKQGAKYEQYF. The chain has TRBV11-2 and TRBJ2-7, with 8 bases fitting TRBD1. CDR3 size: 14 residues. Germline V gives CDR1 SGHAT, CDR2 FQNNGV. J gave up 4 bases and V 5 bases, and 7 bases lay outside the gene matches.

This clonotype was counted many times. CDR3 sequence (DNA): TGTGCCAGCAGTTTAGCGGGGGGCTCTAACTATGGCTACACCTTC. Its translation is CASSLAGGSNYGYTF. V and J are TRBV12-3 or TRBV12-4 and TRBJ1-2; tentative D call: TRBD1 (6 bases). The CDR3 has 15 amino acids. The V gene lost 0 bases and the J gene lost 0 bases, with 8 bases spanning the gap.

There are many counts of this clonotype. This rearrangement joins TRBV19 to TRBJ1-5; 7 bases fit TRBD1. The CDR3 spans 15 residues. J was trimmed by 4 bases and V by 8 bases; bases with no gene match: 11. The germline V gene encodes CDR1 LNHDA and CDR2 SQIVND (reference sequence). CDR3 region: CASSVDQGGNQPQHF. DNA of the CDR3: TGTGCCAGTTCGGTAGATCAGGGGGGGAATCAGCCCCAGCATTTT.

Details on this clonotype: Mismatch with germline at one junction end may stem from a read error. V usage is TRBV10-3 and J usage is TRBJ2-7, with 11 bases matching TRBD1. The CDR3 loop spans 14 amino acids. Per germline, CDR1 ENHRY and CDR2 SYGVKD. The CDR3 nucleotides are TGTGCCAGCAGTTACTCGACGGGGACAGGGGGGACCGACTTC. Translated, it gives CASSYSTGTGGTDF.

The CDR3 nucleotides are TGTGCCAGCACGCCCGGGGGCAGGTACGAGCAGTACTTC. Amino acid sequence: CASTPGGRYEQYF. This rearrangement joins TRBV2 to TRBJ2-7; D is tentatively TRBD1 or TRBD2 (6 bases each). CDR3 length: 13 amino acids. Per germline, CDR1 SNHLY and CDR2 FYNNEI. Trimming removed 7 bases at V and 4 bases at J, with 14 bases between.

This chain uses TRBV29-1 with TRBJ2-7; D possibly corresponds to TRBD2 (5 bases). Trimming stripped 4 bases from V and 9 bases from J, with 16 bases between. CDR3 size: 12 residues. Germline V lookup: CDR1 SQVTM, CDR2 ANQGSEA. The CDR3 reads CSVGSGRAGQYF. CDR3 nucleotides: TGCAGCGTTGGGAGCGGACGGGCCGGGCAGTACTTC.

V gene TRBV11-1 combines with J gene TRBJ1-2, with TRBD1 as a possible D gene (6 bases). Looked up from germline, CDR1 is SGHAT and CDR2 is FQDESV (reference sequence). This CDR3 region has 16 residues. V lost 4 bases to trimming and J lost 3 bases, with 18 bases between them. CDR3 sequence (DNA): TGTGCCAGCAGCTCCGGACAGTCCACGAAAGACTATGGCTACACCTTC. Translation: CASSSGQSTKDYGYTF.

This clonotype showed up many times. The V call is TRBV4-1, the J call TRBJ2-7; 8 nucleotides line up with TRBD1. The CDR3 contains 14 residues. J was trimmed by 0 bases and V by 5 bases; bases with no gene match: 3. CDR1 is MGHRA, CDR2 YSYEKL, per germline. CDR3 nucleotide sequence: TGCGCCAGCAGCTTGCAGGGGGCCTCCTACGAGCAGTACTTC. This encodes CASSLQGASYEQYF.

This clonotype was recorded many times. The V and J genes are TRBV7-2 and TRBJ1-6; 7 bases are a match to TRBD1. CDR3 length: 17 amino acids. The germline V gene encodes CDR1 SGHTA and CDR2 FQGNSA. The ends lost 9 bases at V and 0 bases at J; junction bases unmatched: 11. The CDR3 sequence is CASKSTGLSSYNSPLHF. The CDR3 DNA sequence: TGTGCCAGTAAATCGACAGGGTTAAGCTCCTATAATTCACCCCTCCACTTT.

This clonotype was seen repeatedly, ten times or more. This sequence joins TRBV20-1 and TRBJ2-3; D gene unclear. V lost 4 bases and J lost 1, with 6 bases in between. CDR1 DFQATT and CDR2 SNEGSKA come from the germline V gene (reference sequence). The CDR3 length is 12 residues. This CDR3 is CSATAGTDTQYF. In nucleotides, the CDR3 is TGCAGTGCTACCGCGGGCACAGATACGCAGTATTTT.

V gene TRBV7-6 combines with J gene TRBJ2-1; the D is unclear. Trimming shortened V by 7 bases and J by 8 bases, and 21 bases separated the two germline ends. Germline V gives CDR1 SGHVS, CDR2 FNYEAQ. The CDR3 length is 15 residues. The CDR3, as DNA: TGTGCCAGCACTCGCACTCGAAGCGATATCCATGAGCAGTTCTTC. Its protein is CASTRTRSDIHEQFF. The whole variable domain, filled in from reference TRBV7-6 and TRBJ2-1, reads GAGVSQSPRYKVTKRGQDVALRCDPISGHVSLYWYRQALGQGPEFLTYFNYEAQQDKSGLPNDRFSAERPEGSISTLTIQRTEQRDSAMYRCASTRTRSDIHEQFFGPGTRLTVL.

By proportion, this clonotype is medium-sized. This chain connects TRBV7-7 to TRBJ1-6; no reliable D call. Trimming pared 5 bases from V and 11 bases from J, leaving 13 bases between. There are 13 residues in the CDR3. CDR1 is SSHAT and CDR2 is FNYEAQ in the germline V gene (reference sequence). The CDR3 DNA follows: TGTGCCAGCAGCATGACCCTAACGGCACCCCTCCACTTT. This translates into CASSMTLTAPLHF.

A few counts support this clonotype. The rearrangement uses TRBV27 and TRBJ1-3; D is possibly TRBD1 (5 bases). The CDR3 spans 13 residues. Looked up from germline, CDR1 is MNHEY and CDR2 is SMNVEV (reference sequence). The V and J ends lost 4 bases and 3 bases respectively, with 7 bases between them. The chain's CDR3 is CASSSGFGNTIYF. DNA of the CDR3: TGTGCCAGCAGTTCAGGGTTTGGAAACACCATATATTTT.

This clonotype came up many times. This chain joins TRBV7-8 and TRBJ2-1; D is unresolved. Germline loops: CDR1 SGHVS, CDR2 FQNEAQ. Trimming took 1 base from V and 7 from J, leaving 11 bases between them. CDR3 length: 14 amino acids. The CDR3, as DNA: TGTGCCAGCAGCTTAGGGGGTTACGGGAATGAGCAGTTCTTC. Translated, it gives CASSLGGYGNEQFF.